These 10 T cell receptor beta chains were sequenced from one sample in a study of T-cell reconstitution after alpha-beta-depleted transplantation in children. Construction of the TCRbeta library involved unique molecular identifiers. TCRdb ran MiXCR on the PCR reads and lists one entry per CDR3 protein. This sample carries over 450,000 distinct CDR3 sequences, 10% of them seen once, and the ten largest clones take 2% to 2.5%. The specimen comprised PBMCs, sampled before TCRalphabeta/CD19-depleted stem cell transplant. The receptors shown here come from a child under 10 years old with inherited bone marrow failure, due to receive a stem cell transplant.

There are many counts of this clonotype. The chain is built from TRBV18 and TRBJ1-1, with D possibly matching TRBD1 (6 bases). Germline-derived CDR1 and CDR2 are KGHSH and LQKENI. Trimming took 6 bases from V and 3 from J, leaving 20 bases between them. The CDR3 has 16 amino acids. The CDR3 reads CASSSTSLRGDTEAFF. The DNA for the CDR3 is TGTGCCAGCTCCTCTACGAGTTTGAGGGGGGACACTGAAGCTTTCTTT.

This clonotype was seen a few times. The CDR3 DNA sequence: TGTGCCAGCACTCCCGAAGTAGGGCGGGAGACCGGGGAGCTGTTTTTT. As protein: CASTPEVGRETGELFF. This sequence joins TRBV6-1 and TRBJ2-2; 7 nucleotides match TRBD2. Trimming at V came to 7 bases and at J to 5 bases, leaving 13 bases not matched to a gene. The CDR3 contains 16 residues. In germline, CDR1 is MNHNS, CDR2 SASEGT.

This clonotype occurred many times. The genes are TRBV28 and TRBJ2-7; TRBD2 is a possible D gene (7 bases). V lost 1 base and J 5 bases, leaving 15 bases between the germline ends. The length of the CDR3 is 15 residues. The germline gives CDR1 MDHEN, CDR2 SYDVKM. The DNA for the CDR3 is TGTGCCAGCAGTTTATTCTCCCGGGGGGCAGACGAGCAGTACTTC. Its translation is CASSLFSRGADEQYF.

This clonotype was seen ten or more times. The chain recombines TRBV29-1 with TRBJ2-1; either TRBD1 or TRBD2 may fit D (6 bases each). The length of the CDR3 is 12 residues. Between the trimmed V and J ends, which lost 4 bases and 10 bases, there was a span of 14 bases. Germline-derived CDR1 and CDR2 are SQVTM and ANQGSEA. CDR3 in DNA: TGCAGCGTTGGCACCGGGGGCGCCGAGCAGTTCTTC. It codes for CSVGTGGAEQFF.

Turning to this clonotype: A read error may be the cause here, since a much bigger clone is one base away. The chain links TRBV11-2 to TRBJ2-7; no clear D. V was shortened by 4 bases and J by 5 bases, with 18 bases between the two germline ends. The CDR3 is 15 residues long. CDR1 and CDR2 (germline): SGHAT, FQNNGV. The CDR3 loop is CASSYGVGLFDEQYF. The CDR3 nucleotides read TGTGCCAGCAGCTACGGAGTTGGTCTGTTCGACGAGCAGTACTTC. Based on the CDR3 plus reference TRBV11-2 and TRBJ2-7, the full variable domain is EAGVAQSPRYKIIEKRQSVAFWCNPISGHATLYWYQQILGQGPKLLIQFQNNGVVDDSQLPKDRFSAERLKGVDSTLKIQPAKLEDSAVYLCASSYGVGLFDEQYFGPGTRLTVT.

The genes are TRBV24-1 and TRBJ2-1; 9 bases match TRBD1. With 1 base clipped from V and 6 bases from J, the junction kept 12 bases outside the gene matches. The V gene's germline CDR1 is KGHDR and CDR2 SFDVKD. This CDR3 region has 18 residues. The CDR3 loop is CATSDLVGGTGSSNEQFF. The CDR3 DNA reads TGTGCCACCAGTGATTTAGTCGGAGGGACAGGGAGTTCCAATGAGCAGTTCTTC.

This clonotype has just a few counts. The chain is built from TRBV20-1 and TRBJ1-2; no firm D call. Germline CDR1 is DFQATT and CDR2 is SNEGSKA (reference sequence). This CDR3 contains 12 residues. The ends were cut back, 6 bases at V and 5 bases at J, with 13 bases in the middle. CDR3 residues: CSADGPFYGYTF. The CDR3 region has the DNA TGCAGTGCCGACGGGCCGTTTTATGGCTACACCTTC.

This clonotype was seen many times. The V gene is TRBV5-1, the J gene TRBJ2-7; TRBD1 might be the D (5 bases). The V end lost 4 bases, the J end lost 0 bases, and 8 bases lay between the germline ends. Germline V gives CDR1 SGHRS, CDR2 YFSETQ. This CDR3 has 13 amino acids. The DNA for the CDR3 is TGCGCCAGCAGCGGACATATCTCCTACGAGCAGTACTTC. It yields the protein CASSGHISYEQYF.

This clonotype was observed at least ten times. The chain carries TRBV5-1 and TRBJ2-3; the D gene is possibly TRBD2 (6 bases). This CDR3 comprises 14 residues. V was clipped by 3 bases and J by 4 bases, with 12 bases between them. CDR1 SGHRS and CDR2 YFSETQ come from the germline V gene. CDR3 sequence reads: CASSYGRRPDTQYF. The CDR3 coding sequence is TGCGCCAGCAGCTACGGGAGAAGGCCAGATACGCAGTATTTT. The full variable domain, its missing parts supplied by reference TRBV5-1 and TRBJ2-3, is KAGVTQTPRYLIKTRGQQVTLSCSPISGHRSVSWYQQTPGQGLQFLFEYFSETQRNKGNFPGRFSGRQFSNSRSEMNVSTLELGDSALYLCASSYGRRPDTQYFGPGTRLTVL.

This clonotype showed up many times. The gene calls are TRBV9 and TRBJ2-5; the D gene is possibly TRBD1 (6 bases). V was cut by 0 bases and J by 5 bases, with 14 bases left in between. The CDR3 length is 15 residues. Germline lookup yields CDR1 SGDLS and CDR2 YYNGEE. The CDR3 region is CASSVDGGAWETQYF. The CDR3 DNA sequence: TGTGCCAGCAGCGTAGATGGGGGCGCGTGGGAGACCCAGTACTTC.